The entry that follows covers one T cell receptor (beta chain) sequence. This receptor's antigen is unknown. No per-base quality is available; no much larger clone lies one base away. The data stem from a study of PD-L1 blockade in urothelial cancer (dated by TCRdb to about 2017). At the level of the whole study: All patients started therapy at some point between 2014 and 2016 and received atezolizumab 1,200 mg intravenously every 3 weeks. Blood samples were analyzed at two time points: 3 weeks after treatment start (second dose) and 6 weeks after treatment start. Pretreatment blood TCR-seq was available for under 35 patients, at least one posttreatment blood collection was obtained for 25 or so patients, and tumor TCR-seq was available for 25 or so patients. The study was an exploratory multi-omic analysis of somatic, immune and clinical correlates of response to PD-L1 blockade with atezolizumab in urothelial cancer. Durable clinical benefit was achieved by nine patients and was not achieved by 20 patients. Pretreatment tumor samples, along with matched peripheral blood collected serially before and after atezolizumab treatment, underwent TCR sequencing. A median of about 140,000 T cells and 83,000 or so unique TCRs was obtained from blood samples, and a median clonality of around 0.072 was observed. Progression-free survival longer than 6 months counted as durable clinical benefit, and TCR features were additionally tested against both progression-free and overall survival. Whole exome sequencing and RNA sequencing of pretreatment tumors were performed alongside TCR sequencing in the same patients. An ECOG performance status of 0 or 1 was recorded for the patients, and 0 to 3 prior chemotherapy regimens had been received by the patients. Twenty-five of 29 patients were males with bladder-origin urothelial cancer, and about 65% of the 29 reported a prior smoking history. Study-wide findings and limitations: Because the sample size was small (n ≈ 29) and many exploratory analyses were performed, the results are intended to be hypothesis-generating. A pretreatment peripheral blood TCR clonality below the median was linked to improved progression-free and overall survival. Among patients with durable benefit, tumor-associated TCR clones showed greater expansion in peripheral blood 3 weeks after treatment started (n ≈ 20, p = 0.022).

A total of 25 to 30 patients with locally advanced or metastatic urothelial carcinoma, treated at Memorial Sloan Kettering on a trial protocol, made up the cohort. Peripheral blood mononuclear cells were collected pretreatment and during treatment, with between 1 and 8 total time points obtained per patient. The Qiagen DNeasy Blood extraction kit was used to purify genomic DNA from total PBMCs and tumor samples. PBMCs were collected pretreatment and during treatment and were isolated and stored as previously described. The CDR3 spans 15 residues, from the cysteine through the phenylalanine. Just the 45-base CDR3 DNA is kept, in frame starting at base 1. CDR1 and CDR2, per the germline V gene, are SGHDT and YYEEEE. Germline trimming: 2 bases from V, 1 base from J; junction bases outside gene matches: 4. Each PCR received spiked-in synthetic TCR analog templates so that absolute template abundance could be estimated from read counts. The immunoSEQ assay used bias-controlled V and J gene primers to amplify TCRbeta CDR3 regions from genomic DNA. Sequencing of rearranged TCRbeta segments was performed at approximately 20X coverage. As for how the authors treated the data: Sequencing errors were corrected by clustering, and CDR3s were annotated against IMGT so that V, D and J genes could be assigned. Only productive TCRbeta rearrangements were used in downstream analyses, excluding out-of-frame or stop-codon sequences. To compute clonality, Shannon entropy was normalized by the log of the number of unique productive sequences and then subtracted from one. Fisher's exact test with Benjamini-Hochberg correction, at a threshold of adjusted p below 0.01, was used to find clones that differed between time points or between blood and tumor. The immuneACCESS repertoire file appears here via TCRdb, limited to in-frame rearrangements. These files lack a portion of the clones; in checked studies, under half of the deficit traces to unresolved V genes, and the cause of the others is not known. The DNA was the basis for D and trimming; V, J and clone size are from that table. The sample table contains around 56,000 clones; only one count was recorded for 86% of them. The ten top clones hold 2.5% to 3% of the sample.

Sequences were derived from PBMCs, sampled around atezolizumab (anti-PD-L1) treatment. This clonotype originated in a man aged 50 to 60 with urothelial cancer. Here the chain combines TRBV5-6 and TRBJ2-7; TRBD1 matches 9 bases in the middle. The CDR3 is CASSFDRGVSYEQYF. The base sequence is TGTGCCAGCAGCTTCGACAGGGGGGTTTCCTACGAGCAGTACTTC.